The 16 T cell receptor beta chains below all came from one sample that was sequenced in a study of blood T cell repertoires in COVID-19. TCRdb's copy holds only in-frame clones and misses some; the assay was immunoSEQ multiplex PCR. The table has under 170,000 clones, about 90% seen once. The sample consisted of peripheral blood. The receptors were gathered from a woman aged 55-70 years with active or convalescent COVID-19.

V is TRBV7-9 and J is TRBJ1-1, with 8 bases that match TRBD1. The CDR3 covers 14 residues. V trimming: 5 bases; J trimming: 4 bases; junction bases outside the gene matches: 6. The germline gives CDR1 SEHNR, CDR2 FQNEAQ (reference sequence). The CDR3 DNA sequence: TGTGCCAGCAGCCTAGGACAGGGTTTCACTGAAGCTTTCTTT. Protein sequence: CASSLGQGFTEAFF.

This chain joins TRBV5-4 and TRBJ1-2; D is uncertain. The V and J ends lost 4 bases and 8 bases respectively, with 18 bases between them. This CDR3 has 14 amino acids. CDR1 is SGHNT, CDR2 YYREEE, per germline (reference sequence). The CDR3: CASSRFTVEEGYTF. In nucleotides, the CDR3 is TGTGCCAGCAGCCGATTCACAGTAGAAGAAGGCTACACCTTC.

The chain employs TRBV9 and TRBJ2-5; 7 bases are shared with TRBD2. CDR1 and CDR2 (germline): SGDLS, YYNGEE. V was pared by 1 base and J by 3 bases, with 3 bases of the junction left unmatched. This CDR3 comprises 14 residues. The CDR3 sequence: CASSVMGGKETQYF. CDR3 nucleotide sequence: TGTGCCAGCAGCGTAATGGGGGGGAAAGAGACCCAGTACTTC.

V usage is TRBV29-1 and J usage is TRBJ1-2; 10 nucleotides line up with TRBD1. Per the germline V gene, CDR1 is SQVTM and CDR2 is ANQGSEA. V trimming: 8 bases; J trimming: 5 bases; junction bases outside the gene matches: 17. The CDR3 runs 16 residues. In nucleotides, the CDR3 is TGCAGCAAACCACCGGGACAGGGGAGGTGTGGGTATGGCTACACCTTC. It translates to CSKPPGQGRCGYGYTF. Supplemented by reference TRBV29-1 and TRBJ1-2, the full variable domain reads SAVISQKPSRDICQRGTSLTIQCQVDSQVTMMFWYRQQPGQSLTLIATANQGSEATYESGFVIDKFPISRPNLTFSTLTVSNMSPEDSSIYLCSKPPGQGRCGYGYTFGSGTRLTVV.

V and J are TRBV6-1 and TRBJ2-5, with 7 bases that match TRBD1. The germline V gene has CDR1 MNHNS and CDR2 SASEGT. The CDR3 has 14 residues. J was trimmed by 2 bases and V by 7 bases; bases with no gene match: 7. Here the CDR3 reads CASTQGQPQETQYF. Here the CDR3 DNA reads TGTGCCAGCACGCAGGGACAGCCACAAGAGACCCAGTACTTC.

This rearrangement joins TRBV4-1 to TRBJ1-2, with 12 nucleotides matching TRBD1. Germline V gene data show CDR1 as MGHRA and CDR2 as YSYEKL. This CDR3 spans 18 amino acids. The V and J ends lost 3 bases and 4 bases, in that order; junction bases with no gene match: 12. CDR3 DNA sequence: TGCGCCAGCAGCCAGCCGGGACAGGGGGCGAAAGGGCTCTATGGCTACACCTTC. It is translated as CASSQPGQGAKGLYGYTF.

The CDR3 protein is CASSPPSGGYEQYF. For the CDR3, the DNA is TGTGCCAGCAGTCCCCCTAGCGGGGGCTACGAGCAGTACTTC. The gene calls are TRBV2 and TRBJ2-7; TRBD2 matches at 10 bases. CDR3 length equals 14 residues. The germline V gene has CDR1 SNHLY and CDR2 FYNNEI. The ends lost 5 bases at V and 3 bases at J; junction bases unmatched: 4.

The CDR3: CASGTGNTGELFF. As DNA, the CDR3 is TGTGCCAGCGGGACAGGGAACACCGGGGAGCTGTTTTTT. The chain couples TRBV2 to TRBJ2-2, with 8 nucleotides matching TRBD1. J gave up 1 base and V 8 bases, and 0 bases lay outside the gene matches. This CDR3 comprises 13 residues. CDR1 SNHLY and CDR2 FYNNEI come from the germline V gene.

This rearrangement joins TRBV11-2 to TRBJ1-2, with D uncertain. CDR3 length: 16 residues. CDR1 is SGHAT and CDR2 is FQNNGV in the germline V gene. Trimming removed 4 bases from V and 5 bases from J, with 20 bases in between. The CDR3 sequence: CASSSDNYSGSYGYTF. The CDR3 coding sequence is TGTGCCAGCAGCTCAGACAACTATAGTGGCAGTTATGGCTACACCTTC.

The chain uses TRBV4-1 and TRBJ1-3; D is unclear. The CDR3 consists of 15 residues. Germline V gene sequence: CDR1 MGHRA, CDR2 YSYEKL. Between the trimmed V and J ends, which lost 1 base and 0 bases, there was a span of 7 bases. The CDR3 loop reads CASSQAFSSGNTIYF. CDR3 DNA: TGCGCCAGCAGCCAAGCCTTCAGCTCTGGAAACACCATATATTTT.

This chain uses TRBV12-3 or TRBV12-4 with TRBJ2-5; maybe TRBD1 (5 bases). The CDR3 is made up of 13 amino acids. V was trimmed by 3 bases and J by 6 bases, leaving 11 bases between them. The CDR3 here is CASSFDSRKTQYF. The CDR3 DNA reads TGTGCCAGCAGTTTCGACAGTCGGAAGACCCAGTACTTC.

The V call is TRBV14, the J call TRBJ2-3, with 9 bases fitting TRBD2. V trimming: 1 base; J trimming: 7 bases; junction bases outside the gene matches: 15. The V gene's germline CDR1 is SGHDN and CDR2 FVKESK. The CDR3 has 18 residues. CDR3 residues: CASSQVDPAGGLANTQYF. The CDR3 nucleotides are TGTGCCAGCAGCCAAGTCGATCCAGCGGGGGGCCTTGCGAATACGCAGTATTTT.

The genes are TRBV6-5 and TRBJ1-5; D remains unclear. The CDR3 runs to 13 residues. CDR1 MNHEY and CDR2 SVGAGI come from the germline V gene. Trimming took 11 bases from V and 6 from J, leaving 17 bases between them. CDR3 DNA: TGTGCCTTCTCCCTCGGTGGGCTTCAGCCCCAGCATTTT. Translation: CAFSLGGLQPQHF.

The rearrangement links TRBV18 to TRBJ1-1; D remains ambiguous. Trimming cost V 3 bases and J 0 bases, with 20 bases left between them. The length of the CDR3 is 18 residues. Per germline, CDR1 KGHSH and CDR2 LQKENI. The DNA of the CDR3 is TGTGCCAGCTCACCCCCGGCCCGGGGAGGAGCAATGAACACTGAAGCTTTCTTT. Protein: CASSPPARGGAMNTEAFF.

The chain links TRBV24-1 to TRBJ2-3; 7 nucleotides agree with TRBD2. Germline loops: CDR1 KGHDR, CDR2 SFDVKD. Trimming cost V 4 bases and J 4 bases; bases outside gene matches: 4. There are 14 residues in the CDR3. This CDR3 reads CATSDPRGADTQYF. The DNA for the CDR3 is TGTGCCACCAGTGACCCCCGGGGGGCAGATACGCAGTATTTT.

The V and J genes are TRBV24-1 and TRBJ2-3; TRBD1 agrees at 8 bases. The V segment lost 4 bases and the J segment 5 bases; nucleotides outside the gene matches: 7. Germline CDR1 KGHDR, CDR2 SFDVKD. This CDR3 has 15 amino acids. CDR3 loop: CATSDTGTGRDTQYF. The CDR3 DNA sequence: TGTGCCACCAGTGACACCGGGACAGGCAGAGATACGCAGTATTTT.